Sequencing of this TCR beta chain was carried out in a study of cytomegalovirus exposure and HLA in healthy donors. Per the germline V gene, CDR1 is MNHEY and CDR2 is SVGAGI. This CDR3 is 13 amino acids long. V lost 6 bases to trimming and J lost 6 bases, with 14 bases between them. Regarding the study as a whole: Reported performance of the classifier showed diagnosis of cytomegalovirus status with high specificity and sensitivity. That first-cohort TCR clusters tended to co-occur in the approximately 110 validation repertoires was found in a later analysis.

In regard to this clone: Antigen specificity is unknown.

Donors came from a validation cohort of over a hundred subjects, distinct from the first 666-subject cohort. The assay was immunoSEQ multiplex PCR, and TCRdb's table has in-frame clones only and misses some. Here the sample spans over 110,000 clones, about 88% being singletons. This receptor was identified in a young man in good health and CMV-seropositive. Sequences were obtained from PBMCs. V is TRBV6-5 and J is TRBJ1-2; no definite D call. The CDR3 DNA reads TGTGCCAGCAGCTTACATTGGCTGGATGGCTACACCTTC. This codes for CASSLHWLDGYTF.